This passage covers 9 T cell receptor beta chains from one sample sequenced in a study of immune heterogeneity within non-small cell lung tumors (dated by TCRdb to between 2018 and 2020). Genomic DNA extracted from bulk tumor tissue served as TCR template, with about 600 ng gDNA amplified per sample. During surgery, several biopsies were collected from each primary tumor and placed as far from one another as possible within the tumor mass. The study cohort was described as untreated, and patients were newly diagnosed NSCLC cases undergoing curative surgery. Data came from a HiSeq X Ten. The TCR beta CDR3 region was amplified with a multiplex PCR system whose first round of roughly 11 cycles used 32 V-gene forward primers and 13 J-gene reverse primers. Using fastp at Q25 and MiXCR, TCRdb reprocessed the public reads and kept productive beta chains. Each record represents a unique CDR3 protein, reported with the most common genes and DNA among its rows. Within this sample are roughly 13,000 distinct CDR3 sequences, with around a quarter of them counted one time only. Under 15% of the sample belongs to the ten largest clones.

The sequenced sample was lung tumor tissue. Receptor source: a man aged 45-60 years with non-small cell lung cancer.

As regards this clonotype: A much larger clone sits a single nucleotide away, making a read error possible. This CDR3 fails to terminate in the conserved phenylalanine or tryptophan, so it likely reflects a read error. The J gene is TRBJ1-2, the V gene TRBV5-6, with D tentatively TRBD1 (5 bases). This CDR3 region has 12 residues. Trimming removed 2 bases from V and 8 bases from J, with 10 bases in between. Per the germline V gene, CDR1 is SGHDT and CDR2 is YYEEEE. The CDR3 loop is CASSFARAGYTI. CDR3 in DNA: TGTGCCAGCAGCTTCGCCAGGGCCGGCTACACCATC.

About this clonotype itself: Possible read error: a much larger clone is one base away. This CDR3 fails to terminate in the conserved phenylalanine or tryptophan, so it likely reflects a read error. The chain is built from TRBV20-1 and TRBJ2-1; weak D call: TRBD2 (6 bases). The length of the CDR3 is 16 residues. V lost 4 bases, J lost 5 bases, and 21 bases lay in between. The germline gives CDR1 DFQATT, CDR2 SNEGSKA (reference sequence). In DNA, the CDR3 is TGCAGTGCTACATCTCCGGGAGACAATCAGCACAATGAGCAGTTCTTA. Its protein is CSATSPGDNQHNEQFL.

Regarding this clonotype: At one of its ends the junction is not consistent with the germline gene, which may arise from a read error. The chain has TRBV11-2 and TRBJ2-3, with 7 positions matching TRBD1. CDR3 length: 14 residues. Germline lookup yields CDR1 SGHAT and CDR2 FQNNGV. CDR3: CTSSLLGGADTQYF. In DNA, the CDR3 is TGTACCAGCAGCTTATTAGGGGGCGCGGATACGCAGTACTTT. The whole variable domain, remainder taken from reference TRBV11-2 and TRBJ2-3, is EAGVAQSPRYKIIEKRQSVAFWCNPISGHATLYWYQQILGQGPKLLIQFQNNGVVDDSQLPKDRFSAERLKGVDSTLKIQPAKLEDSAVYLCTSSLLGGADTQYFGPGTRLTVL.

This clonotype is medium-sized (0.01 to 0.1%) by share. This chain joins TRBV27 and TRBJ2-7; tentative D call: TRBD1 (6 bases). CDR3 length: 14 amino acids. The V end lost 2 bases, the J end lost 0 bases, and 8 bases lay between the germline ends. The V gene's germline CDR1 is MNHEY and CDR2 SMNVEV (reference sequence). The CDR3: CASSLRDNSYEQYF. The CDR3 nucleotides read TGTGCCAGCAGTTTAAGGGACAACTCCTACGAGCAGTACTTC.

The CDR3 reads CASSVVDSRTDTQYF. Here the CDR3 DNA reads TGTGCCAGCAGCGTAGTGGACAGTCGGACAGATACGCAGTATTTT. The rearrangement uses TRBV9 and TRBJ2-3, with D perhaps matching TRBD1 (6 bases). This CDR3 is built from 15 residues. Deletions cut 0 bases from V and 3 bases from J, with 11 bases between. Looked up from germline, CDR1 is SGDLS and CDR2 is YYNGEE.

There are many counts of this clonotype. The chain joins TRBV7-9 to TRBJ2-7; D not certain. CDR1 and CDR2 (germline): SEHNR, FQNEAQ (reference sequence). This CDR3 is built from 13 residues. The ends were cut back, 4 bases at V and 0 bases at J, with 7 bases in the middle. Here the CDR3 DNA reads TGTGCCAGCAGCTACACCCACTCCTACGAGCAGTACTTC. Its protein is CASSYTHSYEQYF.

At least ten counts were recorded for this clonotype. The J gene is TRBJ2-7, the V gene TRBV24-1; D perhaps matches TRBD1 (5 bases). This CDR3 is 11 amino acids long. The germline V gene has CDR1 KGHDR and CDR2 SFDVKD. Deletions cut 3 bases from V and 9 bases from J, with 8 bases between. CDR3 bases: TGTGCCACCAGTGATCGTACAGGGCAGTACTTC. Translation gives CATSDRTGQYF.

On this clonotype itself: This may be a read error, as it is one base from a much larger clone. The genes are TRBV6-1 and TRBJ1-1, with 7 bases fitting TRBD1. Germline assignment: CDR1 MNHNS and CDR2 SASEGT. CDR3 length equals 14 residues. In DNA form, the CDR3 reads TGTGCCAGCAGCCGGGACAGTGAGAACACTGAAGCTTCCTTT. As protein: CASSRDSENTEASF.

This clonotype was counted many times. The chain uses TRBV7-9 and TRBJ2-2; D is unclear. V was trimmed by 0 bases and J by 5 bases, leaving 7 bases between them. The CDR3 is 14 amino acids. CDR1 is SEHNR, CDR2 FQNEAQ, per germline (reference sequence). CDR3 in amino acids: CASSLALTTGELFF. CDR3 bases: TGTGCCAGCAGCTTAGCGCTTACTACCGGGGAGCTGTTTTTT.